A selection of T cell receptor beta chains follows, all from one sample in a study of T-cell memory formation after mild COVID-19. TCRdb recomputed calls from the 5' RACE reads with MiXCR, one row per CDR3 protein. The sample lists around 300,000 distinct CDR3 sequences, approximately 13% occurring once. The sequencing input was PBMCs or a T cell subset sorted from them (not recorded which). All receptors come from a man aged 18 to 29 who had mild COVID-19 (a few samples of this study predate the infection). Cell type and time point are not known. Each CDR3 is given without its conserved first and last residue.

j_gene	v_gene	CDR3aa
TRBJ1-6	TRBV18	ASSPRGGGLGSLH
TRBJ1-1	TRBV6-6	ASSRPWANTEAF
TRBJ2-2	TRBV12-3/TRBV12-4	ASSFGDEAWNTGELF
TRBJ1-4	TRBV12-3/TRBV12-4	ASRPSASPTNEKLF
TRBJ2-5	TRBV20-1	SARLGGAGETQY
TRBJ1-1	TRBV4-1	ASSQRPRGDTEAF
TRBJ2-3	TRBV5-1	ASSLGTSGKSTDTQY
TRBJ2-2	TRBV5-1	ASTVASGLFAGELF
TRBJ2-2	TRBV28	ASSLGGGHTGELF
TRBJ1-1	TRBV6-5	ASRGPGTGTAEAF
TRBJ2-7	TRBV10-3	AISEPGQGSYEQY
TRBJ2-7	TRBV20-1	SARDRVPYEQY